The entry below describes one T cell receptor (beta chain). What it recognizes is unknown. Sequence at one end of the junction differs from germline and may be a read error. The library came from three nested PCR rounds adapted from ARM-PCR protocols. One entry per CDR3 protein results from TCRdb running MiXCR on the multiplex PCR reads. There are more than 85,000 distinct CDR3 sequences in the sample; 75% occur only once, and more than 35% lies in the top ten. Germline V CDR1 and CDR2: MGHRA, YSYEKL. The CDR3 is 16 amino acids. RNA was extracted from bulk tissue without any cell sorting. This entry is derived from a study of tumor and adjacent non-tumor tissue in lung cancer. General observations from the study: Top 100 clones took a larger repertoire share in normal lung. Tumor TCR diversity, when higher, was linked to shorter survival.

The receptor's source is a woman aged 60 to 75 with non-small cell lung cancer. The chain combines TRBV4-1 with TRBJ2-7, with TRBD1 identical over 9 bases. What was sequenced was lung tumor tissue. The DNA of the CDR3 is TGCGTCAGCAGCCAAGAAGGGACAGGGAGCCCCTACGAGCAGTACTTC. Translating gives CVSSQEGTGSPYEQYF.